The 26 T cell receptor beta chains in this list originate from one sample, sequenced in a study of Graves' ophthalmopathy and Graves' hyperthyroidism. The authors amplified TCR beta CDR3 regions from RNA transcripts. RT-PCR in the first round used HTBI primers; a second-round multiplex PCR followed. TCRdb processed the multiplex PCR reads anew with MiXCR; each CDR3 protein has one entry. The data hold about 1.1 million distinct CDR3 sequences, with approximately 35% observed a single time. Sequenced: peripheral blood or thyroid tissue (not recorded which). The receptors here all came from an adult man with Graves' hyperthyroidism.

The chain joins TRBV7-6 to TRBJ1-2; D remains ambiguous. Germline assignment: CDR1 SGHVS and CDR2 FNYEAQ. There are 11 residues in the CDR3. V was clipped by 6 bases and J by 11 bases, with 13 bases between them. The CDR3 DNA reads TGTGCCAGCAGTAAGCACCCCGGGTACACCTTC. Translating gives CASSKHPGYTF.

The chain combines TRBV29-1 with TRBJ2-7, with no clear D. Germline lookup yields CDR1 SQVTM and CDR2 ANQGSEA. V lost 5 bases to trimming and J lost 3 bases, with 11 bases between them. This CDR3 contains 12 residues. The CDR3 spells CSVKPGHYEQYF. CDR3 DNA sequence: TGCAGCGTTAAGCCTGGGCACTACGAGCAGTACTTC.

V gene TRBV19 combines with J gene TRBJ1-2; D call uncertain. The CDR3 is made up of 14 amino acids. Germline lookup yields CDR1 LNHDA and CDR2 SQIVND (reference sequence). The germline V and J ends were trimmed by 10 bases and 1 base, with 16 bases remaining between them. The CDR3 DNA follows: TGTGCCAACTCACCACCTGCCTTTAACTATGGCTACACCTTC. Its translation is CANSPPAFNYGYTF.

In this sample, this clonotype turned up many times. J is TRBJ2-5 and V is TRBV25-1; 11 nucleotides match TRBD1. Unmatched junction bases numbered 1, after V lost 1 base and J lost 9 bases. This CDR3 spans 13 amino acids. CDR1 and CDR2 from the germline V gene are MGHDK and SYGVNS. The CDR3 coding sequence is TGTGCCAGCAGTGAATGGGGACAGGGGGCCCAGTACTTC. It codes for CASSEWGQGAQYF.

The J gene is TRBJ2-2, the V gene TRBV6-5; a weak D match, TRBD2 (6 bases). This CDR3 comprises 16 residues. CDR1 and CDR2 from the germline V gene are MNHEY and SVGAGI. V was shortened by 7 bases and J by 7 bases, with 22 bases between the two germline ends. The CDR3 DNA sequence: TGTGCCAGCACCTACGCGGGCCGCGGGGCAGGCGGGGAGCTGTTTTTT. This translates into CASTYAGRGAGGELFF.

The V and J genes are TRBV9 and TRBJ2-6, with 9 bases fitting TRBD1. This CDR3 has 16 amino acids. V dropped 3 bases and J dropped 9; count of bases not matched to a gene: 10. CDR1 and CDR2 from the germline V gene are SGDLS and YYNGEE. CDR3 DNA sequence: TGTGCCAGCAGCGGCTCAGGGACAGGGAGGGACAACGTCCTGACTTTC. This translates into CASSGSGTGRDNVLTF.

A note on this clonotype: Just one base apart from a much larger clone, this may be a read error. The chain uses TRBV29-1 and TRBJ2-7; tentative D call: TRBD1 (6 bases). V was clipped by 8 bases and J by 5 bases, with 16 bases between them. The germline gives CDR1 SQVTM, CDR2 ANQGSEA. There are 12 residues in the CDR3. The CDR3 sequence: CSIRSGDHEQYF. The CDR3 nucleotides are TGCAGCATTAGGTCAGGGGACCACGAGCAGTACTTC.

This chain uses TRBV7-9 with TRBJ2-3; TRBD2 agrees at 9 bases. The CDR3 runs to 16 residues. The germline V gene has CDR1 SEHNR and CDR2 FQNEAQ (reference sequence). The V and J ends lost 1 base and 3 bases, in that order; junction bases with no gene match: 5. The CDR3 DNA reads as TGTGCCAGCAGCTTAGACACTAGCGGGCGTACAGATACGCAGTATTTT. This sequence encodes CASSLDTSGRTDTQYF.

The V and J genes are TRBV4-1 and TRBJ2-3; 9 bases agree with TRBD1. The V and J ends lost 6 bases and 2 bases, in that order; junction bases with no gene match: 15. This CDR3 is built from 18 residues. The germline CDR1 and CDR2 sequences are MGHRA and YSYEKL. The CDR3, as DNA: TGCGCCAGCAGGCAGAGGGGCCGGGACAGGGACTACACAGATACGCAGTATTTT. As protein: CASRQRGRDRDYTDTQYF.

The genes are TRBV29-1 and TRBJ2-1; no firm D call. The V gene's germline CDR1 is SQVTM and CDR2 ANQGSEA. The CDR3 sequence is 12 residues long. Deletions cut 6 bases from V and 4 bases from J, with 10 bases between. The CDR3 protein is CSVPLGYNEQFF. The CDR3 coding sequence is TGCAGCGTGCCTCTTGGGTACAATGAGCAGTTCTTC.

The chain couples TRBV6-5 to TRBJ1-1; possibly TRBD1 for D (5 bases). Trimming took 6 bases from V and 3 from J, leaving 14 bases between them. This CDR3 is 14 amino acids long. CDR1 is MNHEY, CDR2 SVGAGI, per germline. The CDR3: CASSRRDGDTEAFF. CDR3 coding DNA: TGTGCCAGCAGCCGACGGGACGGGGACACTGAAGCTTTCTTT.

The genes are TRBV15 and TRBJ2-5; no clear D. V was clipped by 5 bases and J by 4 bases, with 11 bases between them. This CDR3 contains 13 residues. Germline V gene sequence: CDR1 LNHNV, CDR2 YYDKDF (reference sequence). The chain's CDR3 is CATSPEWAETQYF. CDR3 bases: TGTGCCACCAGCCCTGAATGGGCAGAGACCCAGTACTTC.

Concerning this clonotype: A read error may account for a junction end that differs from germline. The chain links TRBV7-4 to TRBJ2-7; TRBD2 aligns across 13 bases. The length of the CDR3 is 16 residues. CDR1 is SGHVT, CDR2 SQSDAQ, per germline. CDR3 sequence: CVSPPGLAGRNYEQYF. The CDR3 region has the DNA TGTGTCAGCCCGCCGGGACTAGCGGGACGAAACTACGAGCAGTACTTC. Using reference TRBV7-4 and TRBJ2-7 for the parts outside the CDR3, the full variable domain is GAGVSQSPRYKVAKRGRDVALRCDSISGHVTLYWYRQTLGQGSEVLTYSQSDAQRDKSGRPSGRFSAERPERSVSTLKIQRTEQGDSAVYLCVSPPGLAGRNYEQYFGPGTRLTVT.

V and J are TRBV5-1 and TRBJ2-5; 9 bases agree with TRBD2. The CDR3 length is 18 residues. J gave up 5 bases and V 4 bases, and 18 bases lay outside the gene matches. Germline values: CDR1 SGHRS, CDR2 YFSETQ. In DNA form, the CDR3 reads TGCGCCAGCAGCCACGAGCGACTAGCGGTGAACACCGGGGAGACCCAGTACTTC. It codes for CASSHERLAVNTGETQYF.

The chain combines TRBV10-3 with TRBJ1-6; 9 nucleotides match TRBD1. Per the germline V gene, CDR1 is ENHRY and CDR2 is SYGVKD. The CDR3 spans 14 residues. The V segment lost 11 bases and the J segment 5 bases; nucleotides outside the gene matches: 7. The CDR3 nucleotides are TGTGCCTCCAGGGACAGGGTCGATAATTCACCCCTCCACTTT. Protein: CASRDRVDNSPLHF.

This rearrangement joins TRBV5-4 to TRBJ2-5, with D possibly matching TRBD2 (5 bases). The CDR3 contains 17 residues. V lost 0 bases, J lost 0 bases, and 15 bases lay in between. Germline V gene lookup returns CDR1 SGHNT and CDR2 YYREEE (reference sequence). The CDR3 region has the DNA TGTGCCAGCAGCTTGGACCCCGGAGGCTTGTACCAAGAGACCCAGTACTTC. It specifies CASSLDPGGLYQETQYF.

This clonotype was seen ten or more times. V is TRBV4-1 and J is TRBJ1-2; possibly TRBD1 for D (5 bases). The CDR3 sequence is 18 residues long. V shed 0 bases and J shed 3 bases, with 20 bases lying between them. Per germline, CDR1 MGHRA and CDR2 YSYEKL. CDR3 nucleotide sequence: TGCGCCAGCAGCCAAGATCCCGCAGGGTCTATCGCTGACTATGGCTACACCTTC. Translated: CASSQDPAGSIADYGYTF.

The CDR3 sequence: CASSNEPGGGKETQYF. CDR3 coding DNA: TGTGCCAGCAGCAATGAACCTGGCGGGGGCAAGGAGACCCAGTACTTC. This chain connects TRBV7-3 to TRBJ2-5, with D perhaps matching TRBD2 (7 bases). The germline gives CDR1 SGHTA, CDR2 FQGTGA. With 5 bases removed from V and 5 bases from J, the gap between germline ends came to 21 bases. The CDR3 has 16 residues.

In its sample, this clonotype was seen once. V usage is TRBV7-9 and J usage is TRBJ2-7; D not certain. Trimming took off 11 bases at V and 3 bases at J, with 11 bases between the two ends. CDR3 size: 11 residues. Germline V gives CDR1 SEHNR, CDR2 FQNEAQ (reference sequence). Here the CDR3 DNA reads TGTGCCCATGGGGATTTCTACGAGCAGTACTTC. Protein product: CAHGDFYEQYF.

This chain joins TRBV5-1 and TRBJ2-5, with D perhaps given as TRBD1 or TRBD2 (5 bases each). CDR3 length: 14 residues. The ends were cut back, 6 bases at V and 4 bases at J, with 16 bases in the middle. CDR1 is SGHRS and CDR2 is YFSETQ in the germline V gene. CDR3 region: CASTSDGTRETQYF. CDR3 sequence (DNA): TGCGCCAGCACCTCGGACGGGACGAGAGAGACCCAGTACTTC.

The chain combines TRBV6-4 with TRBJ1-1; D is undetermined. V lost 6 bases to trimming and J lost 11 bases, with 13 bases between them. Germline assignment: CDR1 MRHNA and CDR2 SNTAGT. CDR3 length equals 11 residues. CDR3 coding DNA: TGTGCCAGCAGACCAGGTCGGTGGGCTTTCTTT. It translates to CASRPGRWAFF.

As DNA, the CDR3 is TGCAGCGTTGCGGAGACAGGGAACTACGAGCAGTACTTC. Protein product: CSVAETGNYEQYF. V gene TRBV29-1 combines with J gene TRBJ2-7; 7 bases line up with TRBD1. Losses at the gene ends were 4 bases for V and 3 bases for J; bases not matched to a gene: 6. Germline V gives CDR1 SQVTM, CDR2 ANQGSEA. The CDR3 sequence is 13 residues long.

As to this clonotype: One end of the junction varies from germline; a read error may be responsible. The CDR3 region is CASSLGNTGEPFF. The DNA of the CDR3 is TGTGCCAGCAGCTTGGGGAACACTGGGGAGCCGTTTTTT. This sequence joins TRBV11-2 and TRBJ2-2, with a tentative D call TRBD2 (5 bases). Per the germline V gene, CDR1 is SGHAT and CDR2 is FQNNGV. The CDR3 covers 13 residues.

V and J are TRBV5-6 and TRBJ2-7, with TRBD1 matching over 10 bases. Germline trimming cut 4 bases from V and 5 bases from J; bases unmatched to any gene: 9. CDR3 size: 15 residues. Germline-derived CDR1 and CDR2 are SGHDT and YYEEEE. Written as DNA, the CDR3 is TGTGCCAGCAGCGGCATCGGGACAGGGGACCACGAGCAGTACTTC. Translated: CASSGIGTGDHEQYF.

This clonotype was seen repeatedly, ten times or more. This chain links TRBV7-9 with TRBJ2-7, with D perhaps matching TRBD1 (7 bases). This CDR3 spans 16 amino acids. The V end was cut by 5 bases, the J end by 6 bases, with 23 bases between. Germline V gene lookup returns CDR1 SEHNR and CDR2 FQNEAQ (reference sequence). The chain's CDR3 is CASSPIVRQGGTEQYF. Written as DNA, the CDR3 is TGTGCCAGCAGCCCTATTGTCCGGCAGGGGGGAACCGAGCAGTACTTC. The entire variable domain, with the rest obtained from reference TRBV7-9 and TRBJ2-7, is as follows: DTGVSQNPRHKITKRGQNVTFRCDPISEHNRLYWYRQTLGQGPEFLTYFQNEAQLEKSRLLSDRFSAERPKGSFSTLEIQRTEQGDSAMYLCASSPIVRQGGTEQYFGPGTRLTVT.

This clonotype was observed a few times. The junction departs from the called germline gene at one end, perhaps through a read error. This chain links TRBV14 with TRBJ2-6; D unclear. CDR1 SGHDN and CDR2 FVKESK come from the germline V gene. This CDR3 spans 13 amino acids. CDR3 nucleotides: TGTGCTAGCACGTGGCGCGGGGCCAACGTCCTGACTTTC. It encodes CASTWRGANVLTF.